The T cell receptor beta chain under discussion was sequenced for a study of blood T cell repertoires in COVID-19. Assay: immunoSEQ multiplex PCR; the TCRdb copy retains only in-frame clones and omits some. The sample carries 300,000 to 350,000 clones, over 75% recorded once. Trimming took 5 bases from V and 5 from J, leaving 12 bases between them. This CDR3 comprises 13 residues. The material sequenced was PBMCs or T cells enriched from blood (not recorded which). This sequence originates from a man aged 25-45 years who had recovered from COVID-19. This chain joins TRBV12-3 or TRBV12-4 and TRBJ2-5; weak D call: TRBD1 (6 bases). The CDR3 coding sequence is TGTGCCAGCAGTCCACAGGGTTATGAGACCCAGTACTTC. As protein: CASSPQGYETQYF.